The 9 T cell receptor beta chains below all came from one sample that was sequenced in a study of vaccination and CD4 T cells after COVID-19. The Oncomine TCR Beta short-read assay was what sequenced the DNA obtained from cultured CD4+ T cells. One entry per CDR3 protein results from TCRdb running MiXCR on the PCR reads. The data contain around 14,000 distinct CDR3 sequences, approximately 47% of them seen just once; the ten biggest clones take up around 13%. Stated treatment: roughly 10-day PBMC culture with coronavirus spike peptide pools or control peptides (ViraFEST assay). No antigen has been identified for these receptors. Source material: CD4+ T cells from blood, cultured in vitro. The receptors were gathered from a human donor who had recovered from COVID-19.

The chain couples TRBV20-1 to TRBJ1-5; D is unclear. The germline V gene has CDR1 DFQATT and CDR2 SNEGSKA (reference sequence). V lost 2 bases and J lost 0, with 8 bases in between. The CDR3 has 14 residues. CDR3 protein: CSARSSYSNQPQHF. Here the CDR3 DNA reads TGCAGTGCTAGAAGCTCATATAGCAATCAGCCCCAGCATTTT.

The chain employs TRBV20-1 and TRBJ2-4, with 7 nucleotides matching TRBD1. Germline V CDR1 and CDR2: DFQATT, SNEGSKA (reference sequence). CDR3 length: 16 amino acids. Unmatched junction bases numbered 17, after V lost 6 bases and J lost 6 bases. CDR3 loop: CSADQGTGTVGNIQYF. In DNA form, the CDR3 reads TGCAGTGCAGACCAGGGGACCGGGACAGTGGGAAACATTCAGTACTTC.

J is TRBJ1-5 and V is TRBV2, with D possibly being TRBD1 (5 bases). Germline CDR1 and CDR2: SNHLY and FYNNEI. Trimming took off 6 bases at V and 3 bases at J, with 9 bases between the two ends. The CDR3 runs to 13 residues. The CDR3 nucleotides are TGTGCCAGCAGGGACATTACCAATCAGCCCCAGCATTTT. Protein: CASRDITNQPQHF. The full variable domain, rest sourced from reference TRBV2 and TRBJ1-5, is EPEVTQTPSHQVTQMGQEVILRCVPISNHLYFYWYRQILGQKVEFLVSFYNNEISEKSEIFDDQFSVERPDGSNFTLKIRSTKLEDSAMYFCASRDITNQPQHFGDGTRLSIL.

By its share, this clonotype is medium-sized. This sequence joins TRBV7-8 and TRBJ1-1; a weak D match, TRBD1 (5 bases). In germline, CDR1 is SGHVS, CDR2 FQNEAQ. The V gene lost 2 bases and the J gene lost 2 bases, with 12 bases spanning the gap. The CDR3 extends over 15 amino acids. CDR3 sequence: CASSLITGSNTEAFF. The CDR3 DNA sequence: TGTGCCAGCAGCTTAATTACAGGAAGCAACACTGAAGCTTTCTTT.

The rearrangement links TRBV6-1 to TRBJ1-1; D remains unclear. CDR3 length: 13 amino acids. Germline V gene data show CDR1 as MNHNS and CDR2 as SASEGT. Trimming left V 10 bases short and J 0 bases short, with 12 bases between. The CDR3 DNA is TGTGCCACCTCTCCCGGCTTGAACACTGAAGCTTTCTTT. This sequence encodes CATSPGLNTEAFF.

As DNA, the CDR3 is TGTGCCACCATTGAACAGGGGGCACAGCCCCAGCATTTT. This codes for CATIEQGAQPQHF. The chain recombines TRBV24-1 with TRBJ1-5; TRBD1 aligns across 9 bases. Trimming at V came to 8 bases and at J to 7 bases, leaving 5 bases not matched to a gene. Looked up from germline, CDR1 is KGHDR and CDR2 is SFDVKD. The CDR3 runs 13 residues.

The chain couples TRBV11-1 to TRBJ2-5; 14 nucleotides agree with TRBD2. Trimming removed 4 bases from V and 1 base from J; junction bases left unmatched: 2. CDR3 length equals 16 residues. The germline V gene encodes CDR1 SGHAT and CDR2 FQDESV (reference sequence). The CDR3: CASSSGLAGGQETQYF. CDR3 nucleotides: TGTGCCAGCAGCTCCGGACTAGCGGGGGGCCAAGAGACCCAGTACTTC. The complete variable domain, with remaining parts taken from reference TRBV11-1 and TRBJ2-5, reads EAEVAQSPRYKITEKSQAVAFWCDPISGHATLYWYRQILGQGPELLVQFQDESVVDDSQLPKDRFSAERLKGVDSTLKIQPAELGDSAMYLCASSSGLAGGQETQYFGPGTRLLVL.

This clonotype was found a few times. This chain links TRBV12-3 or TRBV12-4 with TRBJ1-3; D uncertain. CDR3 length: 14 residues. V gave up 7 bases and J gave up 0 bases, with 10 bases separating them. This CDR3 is CASTEWVSGNTIYF. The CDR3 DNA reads TGTGCCAGCACCGAGTGGGTCTCTGGAAACACCATATATTTT.

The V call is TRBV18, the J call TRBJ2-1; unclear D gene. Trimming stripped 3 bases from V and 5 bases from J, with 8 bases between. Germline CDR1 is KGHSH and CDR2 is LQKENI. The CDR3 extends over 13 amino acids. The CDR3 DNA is TGTGCCAGCTCACCCGACTTGAACAATGAGCAGTTCTTC. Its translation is CASSPDLNNEQFF.